The 25 T cell receptor beta chains below were found in one sample sequenced in a study of response to subunit inactivated influenza vaccine. A single record per CDR3 protein comes from TCRdb applying MiXCR to the RT-PCR reads. The table lists about 520,000 distinct CDR3 sequences, 7.2% of them singletons, with approximately 14% in the top ten. The specimen comprised PBMCs from blood, sampled less than 25 months after vaccination. The origin of the receptors is a man aged 50 to 75 who received an inactivated influenza vaccine.

This clonotype came up a few times. The chain carries TRBV20-1 and TRBJ2-3; possibly TRBD2 for D (7 bases). Deletions cut 2 bases from V and 5 bases from J, with 14 bases between. The germline V gene has CDR1 DFQATT and CDR2 SNEGSKA (reference sequence). The CDR3 contains 14 residues. The CDR3 loop reads CSARRGGAGDTQYF. CDR3 coding DNA: TGCAGTGCTAGAAGGGGGGGGGCCGGAGATACGCAGTATTTT.

This clonotype came up many times. This sequence joins TRBV28 and TRBJ2-3; 8 bases match TRBD2. Germline trimming cut 7 bases from V and 2 bases from J; bases unmatched to any gene: 8. The CDR3 extends over 15 amino acids. From germline, CDR1 is MDHEN and CDR2 SYDVKM. The CDR3 reads CASTLVAGNTDTQYF. The CDR3 DNA is TGTGCCAGCACCCTGGTAGCGGGAAACACAGATACGCAGTATTTT.

This clonotype occurred many times. V and J are TRBV28 and TRBJ2-1; 10 bases are a match to TRBD1. The germline V gene encodes CDR1 MDHEN and CDR2 SYDVKM. V dropped 4 bases and J dropped 6; count of bases not matched to a gene: 9. The CDR3 has 16 residues. CDR3 amino acids: CASSSSGQGTFNEQFF. The DNA of the CDR3 is TGTGCCAGCAGTTCCTCGGGACAGGGGACGTTCAATGAGCAGTTCTTC.

This clonotype was seen a few times. This chain joins TRBV2 and TRBJ2-1, with 9 bases matching TRBD2. CDR3 length: 17 amino acids. Germline V gene data show CDR1 as SNHLY and CDR2 as FYNNEI. V trimming: 3 bases; J trimming: 5 bases; junction bases outside the gene matches: 11. In DNA, the CDR3 is TGTGCCAGCAGTGAGACATTAGCGGGAGTATCCCACAATGAGCAGTTCTTC. This gives the protein CASSETLAGVSHNEQFF.

The sample holds a few counts of this clonotype. The rearrangement joins TRBV10-3 to TRBJ1-1; D gene ambiguous. CDR1 and CDR2 from the germline V gene are ENHRY and SYGVKD. The CDR3 sequence is 14 residues long. V lost 2 bases and J 3 bases, leaving 10 bases between the germline ends. The CDR3 sequence: CAISENDGYTEAFF. In DNA form, the CDR3 reads TGTGCCATCAGTGAGAACGACGGCTACACTGAAGCTTTCTTT.

This clonotype was counted many times. The V gene is TRBV5-1, the J gene TRBJ1-1; 8 bases map to TRBD1. There are 18 residues in the CDR3. Germline lookup yields CDR1 SGHRS and CDR2 YFSETQ. V shed 3 bases and J 0 bases; nucleotides not matched to a gene: 13. CDR3 amino acids: CASSSGRTGYLLNTEAFF. The DNA for the CDR3 is TGCGCCAGCAGCTCGGGCCGGACAGGGTATCTTTTGAACACTGAAGCTTTCTTT.

The chain is built from TRBV12-3 or TRBV12-4 and TRBJ2-2; TRBD2 aligns across 7 bases. V lost 5 bases to trimming and J lost 2 bases; unmatched junction nucleotides: 5. This CDR3 is built from 15 residues. CDR3 sequence reads: CASSRGDLNTGELFF. The CDR3 DNA reads TGTGCCAGCAGTCGGGGGGACCTTAACACCGGGGAGCTGTTTTTT.

The V gene is TRBV28, the J gene TRBJ2-5; D perhaps matches TRBD2 (5 bases). This CDR3 spans 14 amino acids. The V and J ends lost 4 bases and 1 base respectively, with 10 bases between them. Germline values: CDR1 MDHEN, CDR2 SYDVKM. CDR3 DNA: TGTGCCAGCAGTTCGCCGGACTTCCAAGAGACCCAGTACTTC. Amino acid sequence: CASSSPDFQETQYF.

This chain uses TRBV7-9 with TRBJ2-7; no reliable D call. The germline CDR1 and CDR2 sequences are SEHNR and FQNEAQ (reference sequence). The CDR3 loop spans 14 amino acids. V was clipped by 6 bases and J by 0 bases, with 12 bases between them. The DNA for the CDR3 is TGTGCCAGCAGACCGGCAGAAAGCTCCTACGAGCAGTACTTC. It is translated as CASRPAESSYEQYF.

This clonotype has more than one count but fewer than ten. The chain recombines TRBV7-2 with TRBJ1-2; 8 bases are shared with TRBD1. This CDR3 spans 15 amino acids. V was clipped by 3 bases and J by 7 bases; unmatched bases: 10. Germline-derived CDR1 and CDR2 are SGHTA and FQGNSA. CDR3: CASSFLGQGGTGYTF. CDR3 nucleotide sequence: TGTGCCAGCAGCTTCTTAGGACAGGGCGGTACTGGCTACACCTTC.

The chain recombines TRBV29-1 with TRBJ1-5, with a weak D call TRBD1 (5 bases). This CDR3 region has 15 residues. The V gene lost 4 bases and the J gene lost 0 bases, with 13 bases spanning the gap. Germline lookup yields CDR1 SQVTM and CDR2 ANQGSEA. As DNA, the CDR3 is TGCAGCGTTGTGGAGGGGCAGTATAGCAATCAGCCCCAGCATTTT. It translates to CSVVEGQYSNQPQHF.

This clonotype occurred a few times. The chain links TRBV29-1 to TRBJ1-3; maybe TRBD1 (5 bases). From germline, CDR1 is SQVTM and CDR2 ANQGSEA. The CDR3 has 13 amino acids. Trimming took off 1 base at V and 2 bases at J, with 6 bases between the two ends. The CDR3 here is CSVEAGPGNTIYF. For the CDR3, the DNA is TGCAGCGTTGAAGCGGGGCCTGGAAACACCATATATTTT.

V is TRBV20-1 and J is TRBJ2-4; 7 bases match TRBD1. There are 14 residues in the CDR3. The germline CDR1 and CDR2 sequences are DFQATT and SNEGSKA (reference sequence). CDR3 in amino acids: CSAPGQVGAGIQYF. For the CDR3, the DNA is TGCAGCGCTCCCGGACAGGTCGGGGCTGGGATTCAGTACTTC.

This clonotype was counted only a few times. The V call is TRBV7-9, the J call TRBJ2-7, with TRBD1 matching 7 bases. Germline loops: CDR1 SEHNR, CDR2 FQNEAQ (reference sequence). The CDR3 runs 16 residues. The V and J ends lost 4 bases and 2 bases, in that order; junction bases with no gene match: 11. The CDR3 coding sequence is TGTGCCAGCAGCTCCTACCACAGGGGCCGAACCTACGAGCAGTACTTC. Amino acid sequence: CASSSYHRGRTYEQYF. The full variable domain, completed using reference TRBV7-9 and TRBJ2-7, is DTGVSQNPRHKITKRGQNVTFRCDPISEHNRLYWYRQTLGQGPEFLTYFQNEAQLEKSRLLSDRFSAERPKGSFSTLEIQRTEQGDSAMYLCASSSYHRGRTYEQYFGPGTRLTVT.

This clonotype was detected only a few times. The chain couples TRBV6-1 to TRBJ1-1; 10 nucleotides agree with TRBD1. This CDR3 is built from 16 residues. Germline CDR1 reads MNHNS; CDR2 reads SASEGT. Trimming took 6 bases from V and 0 from J; bases not matched to a gene: 7. DNA of the CDR3: TGTGCCAGCAGGCTGACAGGGGGCGGGATGAACACTGAAGCTTTCTTT. Amino acids: CASRLTGGGMNTEAFF.

The chain is built from TRBV5-1 and TRBJ2-7; D perhaps matches TRBD2 (5 bases). Germline lookup yields CDR1 SGHRS and CDR2 YFSETQ. The V end lost 0 bases, the J end lost 6 bases, and 19 bases lay between the germline ends. The CDR3 contains 16 residues. The CDR3 region is CASSLASFTGTCEQYF. The CDR3 nucleotides read TGCGCCAGCAGCTTGGCCTCGTTCACGGGAACCTGCGAGCAGTACTTC.

The chain recombines TRBV4-2 with TRBJ2-1; 7 bases are shared with TRBD2. CDR1 is LGHNA and CDR2 is YNFKEQ in the germline V gene. This CDR3 is built from 15 residues. V was clipped by 1 base and J by 4 bases; unmatched bases: 4. The CDR3 loop is CASSQVGGTYNEQFF. The CDR3 DNA is TGTGCCAGCAGCCAAGTGGGGGGGACTTACAATGAGCAGTTCTTC.

The chain is built from TRBV5-1 and TRBJ2-5; 10 nucleotides agree with TRBD2. V shed 0 bases and J 5 bases; nucleotides not matched to a gene: 10. The CDR3 runs to 17 residues. Germline lookup yields CDR1 SGHRS and CDR2 YFSETQ. For the CDR3, the DNA is TGCGCCAGCAGCTTGGAAGCTAGCGGGAGCTCGGGGGAGACCCAGTACTTC. Its translation: CASSLEASGSSGETQYF.

V gene TRBV9 combines with J gene TRBJ2-2; D not certain. The CDR3 extends over 13 amino acids. The germline V and J ends were trimmed by 0 bases and 6 bases, with 6 bases remaining between them. CDR1 and CDR2 (germline): SGDLS, YYNGEE. The CDR3 reads CASSVDKAGELFF. The DNA of the CDR3 is TGTGCCAGCAGCGTAGACAAGGCCGGGGAGCTGTTTTTT.

This clonotype appeared a few times. This chain joins TRBV5-6 and TRBJ2-5; unclear D gene. V was pared by 3 bases and J by 3 bases, with 12 bases between. From germline, CDR1 is SGHDT and CDR2 YYEEEE. The CDR3 consists of 14 residues. The chain's CDR3 is CASSYYGSKETQYF. Written as DNA, the CDR3 is TGTGCCAGCAGCTATTACGGGTCTAAAGAGACCCAGTACTTC.

CDR3 sequence: CASNWWREDRQETQYF. In nucleotides, the CDR3 is TGTGCCAGCAACTGGTGGCGGGAGGATCGACAAGAGACCCAGTACTTC. The V gene is TRBV21-1, the J gene TRBJ2-5; the table gives TRBD2 as D, unverified against the DNA. TRBV21-1 is given as a pseudogene. The CDR3 runs 16 residues.

This clonotype was detected a few times. The genes are TRBV20-1 and TRBJ1-1; D uncertain. Germline CDR1 and CDR2: DFQATT and SNEGSKA (reference sequence). V was pared by 6 bases and J by 1 base, with 12 bases between. The CDR3 sequence is 13 residues long. The chain's CDR3 is CSAPSMGNTEAFF. In DNA, the CDR3 is TGCAGTGCGCCTTCGATGGGGAACACTGAAGCTTTCTTT.

This clonotype was recorded a few times. V gene TRBV7-2 combines with J gene TRBJ1-2, with a possible D match to TRBD1 (6 bases). The CDR3 is made up of 13 amino acids. Trimming removed 5 bases from V and 5 bases from J, with 12 bases in between. In germline, CDR1 is SGHTA, CDR2 FQGNSA. This CDR3 is CASSPLQGYGYTF. CDR3 nucleotide sequence: TGTGCCAGCAGCCCGCTACAGGGATATGGCTACACCTTC. The whole variable domain, remainder taken from reference TRBV7-2 and TRBJ1-2, is GAGVSQSPSNKVTEKGKDVELRCDPISGHTALYWYRQSLGQGLEFLIYFQGNSAPDKSGLPSDRFSAERTGGSVSTLTIQRTQQEDSAVYLCASSPLQGYGYTFGSGTRLTVV.

This clonotype was counted a few times. The J gene is TRBJ1-3, the V gene TRBV4-2; D ambiguous. V lost 3 bases and J lost 0, with 9 bases in between. The germline V gene has CDR1 LGHNA and CDR2 YNFKEQ. The CDR3 contains 15 residues. The CDR3: CASSQVKGSGNTIYF. CDR3 DNA sequence: TGTGCCAGCAGCCAGGTGAAGGGCTCTGGAAACACCATATATTTT.

This clonotype was recorded many times. The J gene is TRBJ2-5, the V gene TRBV15, with D possibly matching TRBD1 (6 bases). The CDR3 extends over 12 amino acids. Per the germline V gene, CDR1 is LNHNV and CDR2 is YYDKDF (reference sequence). V was pared by 0 bases and J by 14 bases, with 13 bases between. CDR3 region: CATSRDFGTSYF. The DNA for the CDR3 is TGTGCCACCAGCAGAGATTTTGGGACAAGCTACTTC.